Sequencing of this T cell receptor (beta chain) was carried out in a study of CD8 T cells in ankylosing spondylitis (dated by TCRdb to 2017 to 2019). About the study as a whole: The study profiled T cell receptor beta repertoires in healthy donors and ankylosing spondylitis patients to find disease-linked TCR variants. In total, the full study cohort was made up of 100 to 140 healthy donors and some 26 ankylosing spondylitis patients. Samples of peripheral blood were taken, and for ankylosing spondylitis patients, synovial fluid was collected as well. Results and caveats for the whole study, not just this receptor: The disease-linked clones were reported to be significantly enriched in matched synovial fluid samples from ankylosing spondylitis patients. The disease-linked clones had a CD8+ phenotype and were found at relatively low frequencies in peripheral blood. Blood from ankylosing spondylitis patients appeared to be characterized by a TCR beta motif composed of eight or nine highly homologous amino acid variants. Some motif variants had previously been reported in the synovial fluid and blood of reactive arthritis patients, which suggests shared mechanisms of disease initiation.

Regarding this clonotype: No antigen is known for it. No qualities accompany the bases; no much larger clone lies one base away.

For sequencing, an Illumina HiSeq 2500 was employed. Quantitative 5'-RACE with molecular barcodes was used to prepare TCR beta libraries. Turning to the authors' computational methods: To identify disease-linked TCR variants, a new computational method was used, one built on a probabilistic model of VDJ rearrangement. TCRdb trimmed public reads at Q25 via fastp, called clones via MiXCR and kept in-frame beta chains. One record per CDR3 amino acid sequence lists the most common genes and DNA. These V and J calls originate from TCRdb's pipeline instead of the authors' own analysis. The sample table shows a few hundred thousand distinct CDR3 sequences, and about 10% are seen once. Clones ranked in the top ten supply less than 7.5% of the sample. The clonotype was recovered from a male donor with ankylosing spondylitis or in good health (not recorded which). The sequenced material came from blood, either unsorted or a sorted T cell fraction (not recorded which).

The CDR3 sequence is CASSSQGARETQYF. The DNA sequence is given as TGTGCCAGCAGCTCACAGGGGGCGCGGGAGACCCAGTACTTC. The chain links TRBV7-2 with TRBJ2-5; 9 bases in the junction line up with TRBD1. Trimmed from V: 4 bases; trimmed from J: 5 bases; junction bases lacking a gene match: 5. CDR3 length: 14 amino acids, cysteine to phenylalanine. Of all the DNA, just the CDR3 is kept, 42 bases in frame from base 1. The germline V gene yields SGHTA for CDR1 and FQGNSA for CDR2.